The 27 T cell receptor beta chains in this list originate from one sample, sequenced in a study of blood T cell repertoires in COVID-19. Sequencing was performed with immunoSEQ multiplex PCR; in TCRdb, only in-frame clones are kept and a portion is missing. The top ten clones hold about a fifth of a sample with some 80,000 clones, around 84% of them seen once. What was sequenced was peripheral blood. The receptor source for this set is a woman between 50 and 59 years old with acute or convalescent COVID-19.

The V call is TRBV7-2, the J call TRBJ2-7, with 7 bases aligning to TRBD1. The CDR3 spans 16 residues. Losses at the gene ends were 4 bases for V and 5 bases for J; bases not matched to a gene: 14. Germline V gene data show CDR1 as SGHTA and CDR2 as FQGNSA. The DNA for the CDR3 is TGTGCCAGCAGCTCCCGAGCCCTGACAGGGCCCCACGAGCAGTACTTC. Its translation is CASSSRALTGPHEQYF.

The chain joins TRBV29-1 to TRBJ1-4; TRBD1 agrees at 8 bases. Trimming took 6 bases from V and 3 from J; bases not matched to a gene: 9. The CDR3 consists of 15 residues. Germline V gene sequence: CDR1 SQVTM, CDR2 ANQGSEA. The chain's CDR3 is CSVRTGTLANEKLFF. The CDR3 DNA follows: TGCAGCGTACGGACAGGGACGTTAGCTAATGAAAAACTGTTTTTT.

The genes are TRBV15 and TRBJ1-2, with 10 positions matching TRBD1. J was trimmed by 7 bases and V by 3 bases; bases with no gene match: 5. Germline V gene sequence: CDR1 LNHNV, CDR2 YYDKDF (reference sequence). The CDR3 extends over 14 amino acids. CDR3 region: CATSSLGTGVGYTF. The DNA of the CDR3 is TGTGCCACCAGCAGTCTAGGGACAGGGGTTGGCTACACCTTC.

Here the CDR3 DNA reads TGCGCCAGCAGCTTGGTTGCGGGTAAAAAGGCCGGGGAGCTGTTTTTT. Its translation is CASSLVAGKKAGELFF. This sequence joins TRBV5-1 and TRBJ2-2, with a possible D match to TRBD2 (5 bases). This CDR3 region has 16 residues. The V end was cut by 0 bases, the J end by 6 bases, with 15 bases between. Germline V gene lookup returns CDR1 SGHRS and CDR2 YFSETQ.

This chain connects TRBV5-1 to TRBJ1-1; D unclear. Germline V gives CDR1 SGHRS, CDR2 YFSETQ. The ends were cut back, 5 bases at V and 1 base at J, with 9 bases in the middle. The CDR3 is 13 amino acids. The CDR3 region has the DNA TGCGCCAGCAGTAGTTCTGAGAACACTGAAGCTTTCTTT. It encodes CASSSSENTEAFF.

The CDR3 DNA sequence: TGTGCCTGGACCCCGGGGTACGAGCAGTACTTC. Protein product: CAWTPGYEQYF. The genes are TRBV30 and TRBJ2-7, with D perhaps TRBD2 (5 bases). Germline loops: CDR1 GTSNPN, CDR2 SVGIG (reference sequence). Trimming left V 4 bases short and J 4 bases short, with 8 bases between. CDR3 size: 11 residues.

The V and J genes are TRBV24-1 and TRBJ1-5; the D gene is possibly TRBD1 (6 bases). Germline CDR1 reads KGHDR; CDR2 reads SFDVKD. V dropped 4 bases and J dropped 4 bases, with 13 bases sitting between them. The length of the CDR3 is 15 residues. CDR3 sequence: CATSDQGQLNQPQHF. The CDR3 nucleotides read TGTGCCACCAGTGACCAAGGACAGCTTAATCAGCCCCAGCATTTT.

The V and J genes are TRBV7-2 and TRBJ2-7, with D possibly being TRBD2 (6 bases). The CDR3 is 14 amino acids. The V and J ends lost 7 bases and 2 bases respectively, with 15 bases between them. Per germline, CDR1 SGHTA and CDR2 FQGNSA. As DNA, the CDR3 is TGTGCCAGCACCGCGACTAGTAAGGCCTACGAGCAGTACTTC. It codes for CASTATSKAYEQYF.

The V gene is TRBV7-2, the J gene TRBJ2-5, with 11 positions matching TRBD2. The germline V gene encodes CDR1 SGHTA and CDR2 FQGNSA. This CDR3 contains 16 residues. The J segment lost 2 bases and the V segment lost 3 bases, leaving 5 bases of the junction unmatched. The CDR3 loop is CASSFGVAGGQETQYF. In nucleotides, the CDR3 is TGTGCCAGCAGCTTCGGAGTAGCGGGGGGGCAAGAGACCCAGTACTTC.

This chain links TRBV7-8 with TRBJ1-5; D is uncertain. The CDR3 has 17 residues. V gave up 0 bases and J gave up 2 bases, with 14 bases separating them. CDR1 and CDR2 from the germline V gene are SGHVS and FQNEAQ. The CDR3 loop reads CASSLAGIVQGNQPQHF. The CDR3 DNA reads TGTGCCAGCAGCTTAGCCGGAATAGTTCAGGGCAATCAGCCCCAGCATTTT.

The V and J genes are TRBV7-8 and TRBJ1-6; 7 nucleotides align to TRBD1. The CDR3 is made up of 16 amino acids. The trim removed 5 bases at V and 7 bases at J, leaving 11 bases unmatched. Germline V gene sequence: CDR1 SGHVS, CDR2 FQNEAQ. CDR3 sequence: CASSVDYRGGNSPLHF. The DNA of the CDR3 is TGTGCCAGCAGCGTCGACTACAGGGGAGGCAATTCACCCCTCCACTTT.

The genes are TRBV13 and TRBJ1-1; D gene ambiguous. CDR1 and CDR2 (germline): PRHDT, FYEKMQ (reference sequence). The ends were cut back, 2 bases at V and 1 base at J, with 14 bases in the middle. The CDR3 has 16 amino acids. CDR3 amino acids: CASSLFDEVRNTEAFF. The CDR3 nucleotides read TGTGCCAGCAGCTTATTTGACGAGGTTAGGAACACTGAAGCTTTCTTT.

In this sample, this clone turned up a few times. J is TRBJ1-2 and V is TRBV12-3 or TRBV12-4; D unresolved. The CDR3 runs 13 residues. Trimming took 3 bases from V and 8 from J, leaving 13 bases between them. The chain's CDR3 is CASSFPLTAGYTF. CDR3 sequence (DNA): TGTGCCAGCAGTTTCCCTCTTACTGCGGGCTACACCTTC.

CDR3 bases: TGTGCCAGCAGCCCCATCCGGGAGGCTAACACCGGGGAGCTGTTTTTT. This encodes CASSPIREANTGELFF. J is TRBJ2-2 and V is TRBV11-2; 7 nucleotides match TRBD2. The germline V gene has CDR1 SGHAT and CDR2 FQNNGV. V was pared by 5 bases and J by 2 bases, with 8 bases of the junction left unmatched. The CDR3 spans 16 residues. The variable domain in full, with the rest retrieved from reference TRBV11-2 and TRBJ2-2, is EAGVAQSPRYKIIEKRQSVAFWCNPISGHATLYWYQQILGQGPKLLIQFQNNGVVDDSQLPKDRFSAERLKGVDSTLKIQPAKLEDSAVYLCASSPIREANTGELFFGEGSRLTVL.

This clone occurred once. This chain uses TRBV14 with TRBJ2-7; 7 bases agree with TRBD1. The CDR3 is 14 residues long. Germline assignment: CDR1 SGHDN and CDR2 FVKESK. V gave up 1 base and J gave up 5 bases; unmatched junction bases: 5. The CDR3 sequence: CASSQVRGLHEQYF. For the CDR3, the DNA is TGTGCCAGCAGCCAAGTTAGGGGGCTTCACGAGCAGTACTTC.

V usage is TRBV28 and J usage is TRBJ2-7; D uncertain. Trimming stripped 7 bases from V and 3 bases from J, with 7 bases between. CDR1 is MDHEN, CDR2 SYDVKM, per germline. This CDR3 is built from 11 residues. The chain's CDR3 is CASTSLYEQYF. Here the CDR3 DNA reads TGTGCCAGCACCTCACTCTACGAGCAGTACTTC.

The chain recombines TRBV6-6 with TRBJ1-6; D is ambiguous. Germline V gene lookup returns CDR1 MNHNY and CDR2 SVGAGI (reference sequence). Trimming removed 0 bases at V and 3 bases at J, with 9 bases between. The CDR3 has 16 amino acids. CDR3 DNA: TGTGCCAGCAGTTACTCTACAGCACGCTATAATTCACCCCTCCACTTT. The encoded protein is CASSYSTARYNSPLHF.

The V call is TRBV27, the J call TRBJ2-1; a possible D gene is TRBD1 (5 bases). The CDR3 covers 15 residues. The V end lost 2 bases, the J end lost 7 bases, and 15 bases lay between the germline ends. Per the germline V gene, CDR1 is MNHEY and CDR2 is SMNVEV (reference sequence). CDR3 residues: CASSLAQGLGNEQFF. CDR3 DNA: TGTGCCAGCAGTTTAGCGCAGGGTCTGGGAAATGAGCAGTTCTTC.

V and J are TRBV7-9 and TRBJ2-3; D not certain. Trimming removed 3 bases at V and 3 bases at J, with 16 bases between. CDR3 length equals 16 residues. Germline CDR1 reads SEHNR; CDR2 reads FQNEAQ (reference sequence). The CDR3 region is CASSLRARGETDTQYF. The CDR3 region has the DNA TGTGCCAGCAGCTTGAGAGCCAGAGGAGAGACAGATACGCAGTATTTT.

This chain joins TRBV19 and TRBJ2-7; possible D gene TRBD1, 6 bases. Trimming removed 5 bases from V and 7 bases from J, with 21 bases in between. Germline V lookup: CDR1 LNHDA, CDR2 SQIVND (reference sequence). CDR3 size: 15 residues. The CDR3 sequence is CASSPTGYTLREQYF. As DNA, the CDR3 is TGTGCCAGTAGTCCCACAGGGTATACCCTACGAGAGCAGTACTTC.

The chain employs TRBV5-1 and TRBJ2-2; D ambiguous. Germline loops: CDR1 SGHRS, CDR2 YFSETQ. Trimming took 0 bases from V and 4 from J, leaving 4 bases between them. The CDR3 loop spans 13 amino acids. The CDR3 region is CASSLAGTGELFF. CDR3 in DNA: TGCGCCAGCAGCTTGGCGGGCACCGGGGAGCTGTTTTTT.

The J gene is TRBJ2-7, the V gene TRBV7-2; perhaps TRBD1 as D (6 bases). V lost 0 bases, J lost 5 bases, and 11 bases lay in between. The CDR3 totals 14 residues. Germline CDR1 reads SGHTA; CDR2 reads FQGNSA. The CDR3 loop is CASSLAPGENEQYF. The DNA of the CDR3 is TGTGCCAGCAGCTTAGCGCCAGGGGAGAACGAGCAGTACTTC.

The chain joins TRBV15 to TRBJ1-5; D call uncertain. Germline CDR1 is LNHNV and CDR2 is YYDKDF (reference sequence). Trimming left V 0 bases short and J 5 bases short, with 11 bases between. This CDR3 spans 15 amino acids. The CDR3 loop reads CATSRDKAEHQPQHF. CDR3 bases: TGTGCCACCAGCAGAGATAAGGCGGAACATCAGCCCCAGCATTTT.

V gene TRBV3-1 (or the pseudogene TRBV3-2) combines with J gene TRBJ1-3; 12 bases line up with TRBD1. With V trimmed by 0 bases and J by 8 bases, 8 bases remained unmatched. Germline CDR1 LGHDT, CDR2 YNNKEL (reference sequence). The CDR3 is 17 amino acids. This chain's CDR3 is CASSQEGTGGRVDTIYF. The CDR3 bases are TGTGCCAGCAGCCAAGAAGGGACAGGGGGCCGCGTTGACACCATATATTTT.

In its sample, this clone was seen once. The chain combines TRBV18 with TRBJ2-5, with D perhaps TRBD2 (6 bases). V lost 4 bases to trimming and J lost 5 bases, with 8 bases between them. The length of the CDR3 is 12 residues. CDR1 is KGHSH, CDR2 LQKENI, per germline. In DNA, the CDR3 is TGTGCCAGCTCACAAGCGGGCGAGACCCAGTACTTC. As protein: CASSQAGETQYF.

This chain connects TRBV30 to TRBJ1-1; no reliable D call. CDR1 is GTSNPN, CDR2 SVGIG, per germline (reference sequence). The CDR3 runs to 11 residues. V was pared by 5 bases and J by 11 bases, with 15 bases between. CDR3 residues: CAWDGSWRAFF. The CDR3 bases are TGTGCCTGGGATGGGAGCTGGAGGGCTTTCTTT.

The chain couples TRBV11-2 to TRBJ2-5; 14 positions match TRBD2. V lost 5 bases to trimming and J lost 7 bases; unmatched junction nucleotides: 9. This CDR3 contains 16 residues. Germline V lookup: CDR1 SGHAT, CDR2 FQNNGV. The DNA of the CDR3 is TGTGCCAGCAGCATACCGGGACTAGCGGGGGAGGTGACCCAGTACTTC. Translated: CASSIPGLAGEVTQYF.